The 8 T cell receptor beta chains below were found in one sample sequenced in a study of OX40 agonist ivuxolimab in advanced cancers. Using immunoSEQ multiplex PCR, the repertoire was profiled, and TCRdb retains in-frame clones only, with some absent. In the table there are 45,000 or so clones, roughly 82% of which are singletons. Sequenced here: CD4+ or CD8+ T cells sorted from blood, sampled in a trial of the OX40 agonist ivuxolimab. These receptors were obtained from an adult with an advanced solid tumor such as melanoma, head and neck, liver or kidney cancer.

V is TRBV5-1 and J is TRBJ2-5, with D uncertain. The CDR3 is made up of 14 amino acids. V was shortened by 4 bases and J by 6 bases, with 16 bases between the two germline ends. Per germline, CDR1 SGHRS and CDR2 YFSETQ. DNA for the CDR3: TGCGCCAGCAGCCACGACGCAGAGGTCAAGACCCAGTACTTC. It specifies CASSHDAEVKTQYF. The variable domain in full, with the rest retrieved from reference TRBV5-1 and TRBJ2-5, is KAGVTQTPRYLIKTRGQQVTLSCSPISGHRSVSWYQQTPGQGLQFLFEYFSETQRNKGNFPGRFSGRQFSNSRSEMNVSTLELGDSALYLCASSHDAEVKTQYFGPGTRLLVL.

This clone is a singleton in its sample. In DNA, the CDR3 is TGTGCCAGCAGTTACCGAGACCCAGGGGGTCCCGGGGAGCTGTTTTTT. Its translation: CASSYRDPGGPGELFF. The rearrangement links TRBV6-5 to TRBJ2-2; the match to TRBD1 covers 7 bases. Germline values: CDR1 MNHEY, CDR2 SVGAGI. CDR3 size: 16 residues. The trim removed 2 bases at V and 6 bases at J, leaving 9 bases unmatched.

The chain has TRBV2 and TRBJ1-1, with D unclear. Germline V gene sequence: CDR1 SNHLY, CDR2 FYNNEI. V lost 7 bases and J lost 1, with 13 bases in between. This CDR3 has 14 residues. CDR3 amino acids: CASIYIIANTEAFF. In nucleotides, the CDR3 is TGTGCCAGCATCTATATTATTGCGAACACTGAAGCTTTCTTT. Looking up the rest from reference TRBV2 and TRBJ1-1 gives the full variable domain: EPEVTQTPSHQVTQMGQEVILRCVPISNHLYFYWYRQILGQKVEFLVSFYNNEISEKSEIFDDQFSVERPDGSNFTLKIRSTKLEDSAMYFCASIYIIANTEAFFGQGTRLTVV.

The chain recombines TRBV28 with TRBJ1-6; D is unclear. The germline gives CDR1 MDHEN, CDR2 SYDVKM. The CDR3 runs to 16 residues. Trimming removed 2 bases at V and 0 bases at J, with 8 bases between. For the CDR3, the DNA is TGTGCCAGCAGTTTACCCACGAGCTCCTATAATTCACCCCTCCACTTT. The encoded protein is CASSLPTSSYNSPLHF.

The gene calls are TRBV10-3 and TRBJ1-1; 12 nucleotides align to TRBD1. V trimming: 9 bases; J trimming: 1 base; junction bases outside the gene matches: 15. Germline V gives CDR1 ENHRY, CDR2 SYGVKD. The CDR3 length is 18 residues. The CDR3 loop is CAISTPPGQGAQNTEAFF. CDR3 nucleotide sequence: TGTGCCATTTCTACCCCCCCGGGACAGGGGGCGCAGAACACTGAAGCTTTCTTT.

As DNA, the CDR3 is TGTGCCAGCAGCCGGGGGGCGGCAGGGACCACAGATACGCAGTATTTT. Its translation is CASSRGAAGTTDTQYF. This chain uses TRBV5-5 with TRBJ2-3; tentatively, D is TRBD2 (7 bases). This CDR3 spans 16 amino acids. Germline V lookup: CDR1 SGHKS, CDR2 YYEKEE (reference sequence). V was trimmed by 4 bases and J by 2 bases, leaving 17 bases between them.

The genes are TRBV7-2 and TRBJ2-2; TRBD2 aligns across 8 bases. The CDR3 is 15 residues long. The ends lost 4 bases at V and 4 bases at J; junction bases unmatched: 5. Germline V gene data show CDR1 as SGHTA and CDR2 as FQGNSA. CDR3 in DNA: TGTGCCAGCAGCTCCCGGACTAGCAGCACCGGGGAGCTGTTTTTT. Protein sequence: CASSSRTSSTGELFF. Looking up the rest from reference TRBV7-2 and TRBJ2-2 gives the full variable domain: GAGVSQSPSNKVTEKGKDVELRCDPISGHTALYWYRQSLGQGLEFLIYFQGNSAPDKSGLPSDRFSAERTGGSVSTLTIQRTQQEDSAVYLCASSSRTSSTGELFFGEGSRLTVL.

This clone was seen a single time. The chain links TRBV15 to TRBJ2-5; 9 bases map to TRBD2. The junction had 6 bases not matched to a gene; V was cut back by 3 bases and J by 4 bases. The CDR3 runs to 15 residues. The germline gives CDR1 LNHNV, CDR2 YYDKDF (reference sequence). The CDR3 region has the DNA TGTGCCACCAGCAGGCGCGGGGGGGCGGGAGAGACCCAGTACTTC. It codes for CATSRRGGAGETQYF.